The sequence of this T cell receptor (beta chain) was determined in a study of T cell responses to AZD1222 COVID-19 vaccine. General study findings and limits: Sampling captured repertoires only after the peak T cell response.

Germline V gene data show CDR1 as WSHSY and CDR2 as SAAADI. V dropped 7 bases and J dropped 0 bases, with 15 bases sitting between them. The CDR3 has 15 residues. Produced via immunoSEQ multiplex PCR; TCRdb's table is partial and in-frame only. Of about 130,000 clones listed, about 91% are singletons. On this clone itself: Its specificity is unknown.

The clonotype originates from an adult in good health. The rearrangement uses TRBV10-2 and TRBJ1-1; D might be TRBD1 (5 bases). This material consisted of peripheral blood, taken on day 0 of AZD1222 vaccination. CDR3 DNA: TGCGCCAGCACACCGGGACCCCTGATGAACACTGAAGCTTTCTTT. It codes for CASTPGPLMNTEAFF.